This TCR beta chain is from a study of shared clonotypes between healthy human individuals. Sequenced by immunoSEQ multiplex PCR; TCRdb stores in-frame clones only, minus some. The sample contains around 2.3 million clones, 90% to 97% of which appear only once. Per the germline V gene, CDR1 is SEHNR and CDR2 is FQNEAQ (reference sequence). This CDR3 region has 16 residues. The V and J ends lost 2 bases and 8 bases respectively, with 16 bases between them. The source is a man younger than 35 in good health. The sample consisted of naive CD4+ T cells sorted from blood. Subset in this sample: CD45RA+ positively selected. This chain connects TRBV7-9 to TRBJ1-6, with a possible D match to TRBD1 (6 bases). CDR3 protein: CASSLKTGTLYSPLHF. DNA for the CDR3: TGTGCCAGCAGCTTAAAGACGGGGACACTTTATTCACCCCTCCACTTT.